What follows is one TCR beta chain and its context. The antigen is not known. This sample was taken from a study of T-cell memory formation after mild COVID-19. Study information: Across donors, TCR clusters were largely donor specific. Study conclusions and caveats: Of the contracting clones, CD4+ ones lay mainly in CM and EM, and CD8+ ones in EMRA.

TCRdb reprocessed the 5' RACE reads with MiXCR, giving one entry per CDR3 protein. The data hold around 370,000 distinct CDR3 sequences, with about 21% observed a single time. V shed 1 base and J shed 0 bases, with 9 bases lying between them. CDR1 and CDR2 from the germline V gene are SGHTA and FQGNSA. This CDR3 is 15 amino acids long. Sequencing was performed on PBMCs or a T cell subset sorted from them (not recorded which). The chain uses TRBV7-2 and TRBJ1-2, with D unresolved. The TCR comes from an adult woman who had mild COVID-19 (a few samples of this study predate the infection). Cell type and time point are not known. The CDR3 sequence: CASSLERLSNYGYTF. The DNA of the CDR3 is TGTGCCAGCAGCTTAGAACGCCTTTCTAACTATGGCTACACCTTC.